These 2 T cell receptor beta chains originate from one sample sequenced in a study of metastatic and nonmetastatic thyroid tumors. Each patient came to thyroid surgery without any prior treatment (of any kind). Using MiXCR, TCRdb re-called clones from the PCR reads. The sample comprises about 30,000 clones, roughly 4.2% of which are singletons, and roughly 21% rests with the top ten. The specimen was blood. These receptors came from a female donor with papillary thyroid cancer or a benign thyroid nodule (not recorded which). Some clones in this sample may be carry-over from other donors' samples.

The chain links TRBV20-1 to TRBJ2-3; 7 bases fit TRBD2. J lost 2 bases, V lost 5 bases, and 1 base had no gene match. CDR3 length equals 12 residues. Germline V lookup: CDR1 DFQATT, CDR2 SNEGSKA (reference sequence). The CDR3 spells CSAERDTDTQYF. In DNA form, the CDR3 reads TGCAGTGCTGAGCGGGACACAGATACGCAGTATTTT.

This clone was seen at least ten times. The gene calls are TRBV20-1 and TRBJ1-1; D call uncertain. This CDR3 is 14 amino acids long. The germline V gene has CDR1 DFQATT and CDR2 SNEGSKA (reference sequence). The germline V and J ends were trimmed by 4 bases and 3 bases, with 15 bases remaining between them. This chain's CDR3 is CSAMAAAQYTEAFF. The CDR3 bases are TGCAGTGCTATGGCAGCGGCCCAATACACTGAAGCTTTCTTT.